This T cell receptor beta chain was captured in a study of cytomegalovirus exposure and HLA in healthy donors. As for the donors, each was a healthy bone marrow donor. This CDR3 region has 15 residues. From germline, CDR1 is SGHNT and CDR2 YYREEE (reference sequence). V was shortened by 0 bases and J by 2 bases, with 10 bases between the two germline ends. Comment on this clone: The antigen is unknown.

The PCR made use of 60 Vbeta and 13 Jbeta primers. Assay: immunoSEQ multiplex PCR; the TCRdb copy retains only in-frame clones and omits some. The repertoire consists of approximately 200,000 clones, with roughly four fifths occurring once and the leading ten covering more than 1.3%. Overall study results and limits: The records held CMV serostatus as the only immune exposure information.

The chain joins TRBV5-4 to TRBJ2-3, with a weak D call TRBD2 (5 bases). The sample taken for sequencing was PBMCs. The receptor was derived from a girl between 10 and 17 years old in good health and CMV-seronegative. CDR3 nucleotides: TGTGCCAGCAGCTTGGGGAGCGGTTCCACAGATACGCAGTATTTT. Encoded protein: CASSLGSGSTDTQYF.